Listed below are T cell receptor beta chains from one sample, sequenced in a study of blood T cells in healthy people across ages. TCRdb itself ran the 5' RACE reads through MiXCR, one entry per CDR3 protein. Of over a million distinct CDR3 sequences detected, more than 35% appear once; the ten largest clones hold over 15%. The specimen sequenced was blood. The receptors derive from a woman aged 55-70 years in good health. Each CDR3 is given with its conserved first and last residue. The D gene is left open where the match is weak. Clone size appears in some rows only: once, few, many, or a class for an expanded clone.

clone_size	j_call	v_call	d_call	cdr3_nt	cdr3_aa
NA	TRBJ2-7	TRBV6-5	NA	TGTGCCAGCAGTTACCGAGGGGCGAATCACTACAAGCAGTACTTC	CASSYRGANHYKQYF
NA	TRBJ2-7	TRBV29-1	TRBD1	TGCAGCGCCAAGACAGGGCCCTACGAGCAGTACTTC	CSAKTGPYEQYF
NA	TRBJ1-1	TRBV12-3/TRBV12-4	NA	TGTGCCAGCAGTTTGAAAACTGAAGCTTTCTTT	CASSLKTEAFF
NA	TRBJ1-2	TRBV28	TRBD1	TGTGCCAGCAGTTCCGGGACAGGGGTGTACGGCTACACCTTC	CASSSGTGVYGYTF
NA	TRBJ2-1	TRBV4-1	TRBD2	TGCGCCAGCAGCCAAGGTGGACTAGCGGGAGCTATTAGGAATGAGCAGTTCTTC	CASSQGGLAGAIRNEQFF
few	TRBJ1-2	TRBV10-3	TRBD1	TGTGCCATCAGTGGTGACAGGGTAGGCTATGGCTACACCTTC	CAISGDRVGYGYTF
NA	TRBJ1-1	TRBV20-1	TRBD1	TGCAGTGCAACCGGACAGGGGATAGGGAACACTGAAGCTTTCTTT	CSATGQGIGNTEAFF
NA	TRBJ2-3	TRBV7-2	NA	TGTGCCAGCAAAGGAGCGGGCACAGATACGCAGTATTTT	CASKGAGTDTQYF
NA	TRBJ2-7	TRBV20-1	NA	TGCAGTGCTCTGCACTCACAGGGCCTCGGGGGCGAGCAGTACTTC	CSALHSQGLGGEQYF
few	TRBJ2-7	TRBV20-1	TRBD1	TGCAGTGCCATAGTGGGGGACAGGGGAGGATACGAGCAGTACTTC	CSAIVGDRGGYEQYF
NA	TRBJ2-7	TRBV5-1	TRBD2	TGCGCCAGCAGCCGACTAGCGGGAGGCCGATCCTACGAGCAGTACTTC	CASSRLAGGRSYEQYF
few	TRBJ1-2	TRBV7-9	TRBD1	TGTGCCAGCAGCTTGAAAACAGGGGTGAAGGGCTACACCTTC	CASSLKTGVKGYTF
NA	TRBJ2-1	TRBV18	TRBD2	TGTGCCAGCTCGTCCGGGACTAGCGGGAGGAAGAGCTCCTACAATGAGCAGTTCTTC	CASSSGTSGRKSSYNEQFF
once	TRBJ2-7	TRBV6-1	TRBD1	TGTGCCAGCAGTGATCAGGGGGTGTTCTACGAGCAGTACTTC	CASSDQGVFYEQYF
NA	TRBJ2-7	TRBV6-1	TRBD2	TGTGCCAGCAGTTCCCTGGAAGCGGGAGGGATCAGCGAGCAGTACTTC	CASSSLEAGGISEQYF
NA	TRBJ2-1	TRBV20-1	NA	TGCAGTGCCCAACCAAAGCTAGAAGAGCAGTTCTTC	CSAQPKLEEQFF
few	TRBJ2-1	TRBV24-1	NA	TGTGCCACCAGTGCCCTCAATGAGCAGTTCTTC	CATSALNEQFF
NA	TRBJ2-7	TRBV12-3/TRBV12-4	NA	TGTGCCAGCAGCTTAACCCCTCTCGAGCAGTACTTC	CASSLTPLEQYF
NA	TRBJ2-1	TRBV20-1	NA	TGCAGTGCTAGGGACGAGGGAAGATCACTCGGATTCCCTTCATCGATAGAGCAGTTCTTC	CSARDEGRSLGFPSSIEQFF
few	TRBJ2-3	TRBV27	NA	TGTGCCAGCGGTATCCTACCCCCGTCGGGTACGCAGTATTTT	CASGILPPSGTQYF
NA	TRBJ2-4	TRBV21-1	NA	TGTGCCAGCAGCAACGCAACTGAGGTCAAAAACATTCAGTACTTC	CASSNATEVKNIQYF
NA	TRBJ2-7	TRBV15	NA	TGTGCCACCAGCCATGGACTAACACTCTCCTACGAGCAGTACTTC	CATSHGLTLSYEQYF
NA	TRBJ1-2	TRBV7-7	TRBD1	TGTGCCAGCAGCGAACAGGGGAAGGACTATGGCTACACCTTC	CASSEQGKDYGYTF